These 28 T cell receptor beta chains were all obtained from the same sample, sequenced in a study of beta chain features in type 1 diabetes. The study's findings and limits: Significant though moderate, a shortening of TCRB CDR3s appeared in all four CD4+ subsets of Type 1 diabetes patients.

These TCRs are of unknown antigen specificity. Expressed TCRB transcripts were sequenced because the entire RNA isolate underwent reverse transcription. Clones were read by immunoSEQ multiplex PCR, and TCRdb kept only the in-frame ones, dropping some. The sample lists roughly 300,000 clones, 13% to 15% occurring once. Sequences were obtained from naive CD4+ T cells from blood. These receptors were obtained from a man aged 30 to 39 with type 1 diabetes.

The sample holds a few counts of this clone. The rearrangement uses TRBV9 and TRBJ2-7; 10 positions agree with TRBD2. The CDR3 runs to 16 residues. With 0 bases clipped from V and 5 bases from J, the junction kept 8 bases outside the gene matches. The V gene's germline CDR1 is SGDLS and CDR2 YYNGEE. The CDR3 reads CASSVAGLAGAHEQYF. CDR3 sequence (DNA): TGTGCCAGCAGCGTAGCAGGGCTAGCGGGAGCCCACGAGCAGTACTTC.

The CDR3, as DNA: TGTGCCACCAGCAGAGTTAGGGAGACGGAAGCTTTCTTT. It encodes CATSRVRETEAFF. This sequence joins TRBV15 and TRBJ1-1; D gene unclear. Trimming left V 1 base short and J 8 bases short, with 11 bases between. Per the germline V gene, CDR1 is LNHNV and CDR2 is YYDKDF (reference sequence). The CDR3 is made up of 13 amino acids.

The sample holds a few counts of this clone. The chain has TRBV5-1 and TRBJ2-7; TRBD2 matches 7 bases. CDR3 length: 12 residues. V lost 5 bases and J lost 5; bases outside the gene matches: 4. CDR1 SGHRS and CDR2 YFSETQ come from the germline V gene. The CDR3 DNA reads TGCGCCAGCAGTGTCCGGGGGGACGAGCAGTACTTC. It encodes CASSVRGDEQYF.

This clone was counted only a few times. The chain employs TRBV7-9 and TRBJ2-1; 9 bases fit TRBD2. Germline V gives CDR1 SEHNR, CDR2 FQNEAQ (reference sequence). The CDR3 length is 16 residues. V lost 5 bases and J lost 6; bases outside the gene matches: 11. The CDR3 protein is CASSPGGGRALNEQFF. Here the CDR3 DNA reads TGTGCCAGCAGCCCAGGAGGCGGGAGGGCCCTCAATGAGCAGTTCTTC.

This clone came up a few times. V gene TRBV2 combines with J gene TRBJ2-5; 7 bases are shared with TRBD1. Per the germline V gene, CDR1 is SNHLY and CDR2 is FYNNEI. CDR3 length equals 14 residues. V was pared by 6 bases and J by 7 bases, with 11 bases of the junction left unmatched. CDR3: CASRDRTSFATQYF. In DNA form, the CDR3 reads TGTGCCAGCAGGGACAGGACCTCATTTGCGACCCAGTACTTC.

The rearrangement links TRBV29-1 to TRBJ2-1; D not resolved. Trimming shortened V by 2 bases and J by 9 bases, and 5 bases separated the two germline ends. Germline assignment: CDR1 SQVTM and CDR2 ANQGSEA. The CDR3 covers 10 residues. The CDR3: CSVERVEQFF. Written as DNA, the CDR3 is TGCAGCGTTGAACGAGTTGAGCAGTTCTTC.

This clone was detected a few times. The chain joins TRBV5-1 to TRBJ2-1; D is undetermined. The CDR3 has 15 residues. Germline V CDR1 and CDR2: SGHRS, YFSETQ. Trimming took off 4 bases at V and 0 bases at J, with 11 bases between the two ends. CDR3 sequence reads: CASSPGSRSYNEQFF. In DNA, the CDR3 is TGCGCCAGCAGCCCGGGTTCCCGCTCCTACAATGAGCAGTTCTTC.

This clone turned up a few times. The genes are TRBV7-3 and TRBJ2-3; TRBD2 matches at 7 bases. Per the germline V gene, CDR1 is SGHTA and CDR2 is FQGTGA. The CDR3 covers 14 residues. V was pared by 2 bases and J by 2 bases, with 1 base of the junction left unmatched. The CDR3 region is CASSLGRDTDTQYF. The CDR3 region has the DNA TGTGCCAGCAGCTTAGGGAGGGACACAGATACGCAGTATTTT.

The sample holds a few counts of this clone. J is TRBJ2-7 and V is TRBV7-2; 7 bases line up with TRBD2. The germline V gene has CDR1 SGHTA and CDR2 FQGNSA. V gave up 5 bases and J gave up 2 bases; unmatched junction bases: 9. The CDR3 is made up of 15 amino acids. The CDR3 sequence: CASSHGTTGTYEQYF. The CDR3 DNA sequence: TGTGCCAGCAGCCACGGGACTACGGGGACCTACGAGCAGTACTTC.

There are a few counts of this clone. The genes are TRBV5-4 and TRBJ2-1, with 9 bases identical to TRBD2. In germline, CDR1 is SGHNT, CDR2 YYREEE (reference sequence). This CDR3 has 15 residues. With V trimmed by 2 bases and J by 4 bases, 4 bases remained unmatched. The DNA for the CDR3 is TGTGCCAGCAGCTTTCCGGGACTAGCATACAATGAGCAGTTCTTC. Its translation: CASSFPGLAYNEQFF.

This sequence joins TRBV19 and TRBJ1-2; weak D call: TRBD1 (6 bases). The length of the CDR3 is 15 residues. The ends were cut back, 1 base at V and 4 bases at J, with 13 bases in the middle. The germline V gene encodes CDR1 LNHDA and CDR2 SQIVND (reference sequence). CDR3 nucleotide sequence: TGTGCCAGTAGTATAGTCCTGACAGGTGGCTATGGCTACACCTTC. As protein: CASSIVLTGGYGYTF.

J is TRBJ2-1 and V is TRBV5-4, with D possibly TRBD1 on 5 matching bases. Germline V gene data show CDR1 as SGHNT and CDR2 as YYREEE (reference sequence). The CDR3 consists of 14 residues. V dropped 2 bases and J dropped 8 bases, with 14 bases sitting between them. The CDR3, as DNA: TGTGCCAGCAGCTTCGGTGTGACAGCTGATGAGCAGTTCTTC. Translating gives CASSFGVTADEQFF.

In this sample, this clone turned up a few times. The chain links TRBV4-3 to TRBJ1-3; TRBD1 aligns across 8 bases. The CDR3 extends over 15 amino acids. Losses at the gene ends were 0 bases for V and 7 bases for J; bases not matched to a gene: 5. Germline V gives CDR1 LGHNA, CDR2 YSLEER. The CDR3 loop is CASSQDHNRGNTIYF. The CDR3 nucleotides are TGCGCCAGCAGCCAAGATCACAACAGGGGGAACACCATATATTTT.

The chain carries TRBV5-1 and TRBJ2-1; weak D call: TRBD1 (6 bases). This CDR3 has 15 amino acids. Germline CDR1 is SGHRS and CDR2 is YFSETQ. Trimming took 0 bases from V and 2 from J, leaving 9 bases between them. CDR3 loop: CASSLEPGAYNEQFF. The CDR3 bases are TGCGCCAGCAGCTTGGAACCAGGGGCCTACAATGAGCAGTTCTTC.

This clone was picked up a small number of times. J is TRBJ2-7 and V is TRBV19, with D perhaps matching TRBD1 (6 bases). CDR1 is LNHDA, CDR2 SQIVND, per germline (reference sequence). V gave up 10 bases and J gave up 2 bases, with 15 bases separating them. CDR3 size: 13 residues. In DNA form, the CDR3 reads TGTGCCACCCATCAACAGGGTACCTACGAGCAGTACTTC. It encodes CATHQQGTYEQYF.

This clone has only a few counts. The chain combines TRBV7-8 with TRBJ2-1, with 9 bases matching TRBD2. Germline V gives CDR1 SGHVS, CDR2 FQNEAQ. The CDR3 is made up of 13 amino acids. CDR3 DNA: TGTGCAGTCGCGGGAGGGCCCTACAATGAGCAGTTCTTC. Protein product: CAVAGGPYNEQFF.

There are a few counts of this clone. The J gene is TRBJ2-3, the V gene TRBV20-1; TRBD2 is a possible D gene (5 bases). Trimming removed 6 bases at V and 4 bases at J, with 8 bases between. CDR3 length: 11 amino acids. Germline V lookup: CDR1 DFQATT, CDR2 SNEGSKA (reference sequence). CDR3 DNA: TGCAGTGCCTCAGCGGCAGATACGCAGTATTTT. Translated: CSASAADTQYF.

V usage is TRBV7-6 and J usage is TRBJ1-5; 8 positions agree with TRBD1. Germline V gene data show CDR1 as SGHVS and CDR2 as FNYEAQ. The CDR3 has 15 residues. Trimming took 4 bases from V and 4 from J; bases not matched to a gene: 6. Written as DNA, the CDR3 is TGTGCCAGCAGCTCCTCGACAGGGGTTAATCAGCCCCAGCATTTT. It specifies CASSSSTGVNQPQHF.

V gene TRBV9 combines with J gene TRBJ2-7, with 9 bases matching TRBD2. CDR3 size: 15 residues. Per germline, CDR1 SGDLS and CDR2 YYNGEE. J gave up 5 bases and V 4 bases, and 10 bases lay outside the gene matches. This CDR3 reads CASSPLAGNFDEQYF. The DNA for the CDR3 is TGTGCCAGCAGCCCCCTAGCGGGAAATTTTGACGAGCAGTACTTC.

J is TRBJ1-5 and V is TRBV29-1; 9 bases match TRBD1. V was clipped by 5 bases and J by 5 bases; unmatched bases: 4. CDR3 length: 13 residues. Germline V lookup: CDR1 SQVTM, CDR2 ANQGSEA. DNA for the CDR3: TGCAGCGTTCGGGACAGGGTTGATCAGCCCCAGCATTTT. Translated: CSVRDRVDQPQHF.

This clone was detected a few times. The chain has TRBV20-1 and TRBJ2-7; D possibly corresponds to TRBD2 (5 bases). The CDR3 has 11 amino acids. Germline V gene sequence: CDR1 DFQATT, CDR2 SNEGSKA (reference sequence). V gave up 0 bases and J gave up 11 bases, with 11 bases separating them. The CDR3 DNA sequence: TGCAGTGCTAGAGATGAGCCCGGGGAGTACTTC. It yields the protein CSARDEPGEYF.

This clone has a handful of counts. The chain is built from TRBV6-6 and TRBJ2-7, with 11 bases fitting TRBD2. The germline V gene encodes CDR1 MNHNY and CDR2 SVGAGI (reference sequence). V was pared by 4 bases and J by 2 bases, with 7 bases of the junction left unmatched. This CDR3 contains 16 residues. The CDR3 protein is CASSSETSGRTYEQYF. CDR3 bases: TGTGCCAGCAGTTCCGAAACTAGCGGGAGAACCTACGAGCAGTACTTC.

This clone has only a few counts. The chain uses TRBV2 and TRBJ1-5; D is uncertain. V dropped 4 bases and J dropped 5 bases, with 9 bases sitting between them. Germline V gene data show CDR1 as SNHLY and CDR2 as FYNNEI. The CDR3 totals 13 residues. The CDR3 is CASSVQQYQPQHF. CDR3 DNA: TGTGCCAGCAGTGTCCAACAGTATCAGCCCCAGCATTTT.

The table lists this clone with a few counts. V usage is TRBV7-2 and J usage is TRBJ2-7, with 8 bases aligning to TRBD2. The V gene's germline CDR1 is SGHTA and CDR2 FQGNSA. The CDR3 extends over 14 amino acids. After removal of 8 bases from V and 2 bases from J, the junction contained 8 bases not matched to a gene. For the CDR3, the DNA is TGTGCCAGCGGTCCCGCGGGGGGACCCTACGAGCAGTACTTC. It codes for CASGPAGGPYEQYF.

This clone was observed a handful of times. The V gene is TRBV27, the J gene TRBJ2-7, with 10 bases aligning to TRBD2. In germline, CDR1 is MNHEY, CDR2 SMNVEV (reference sequence). This CDR3 spans 15 amino acids. J lost 3 bases, V lost 2 bases, and 4 bases had no gene match. CDR3 nucleotide sequence: TGTGCCAGCAGTTTAAGCGGGAGGGCGAACTACGAGCAGTACTTC. Translated, it gives CASSLSGRANYEQYF.

This clone has only one observation. One end of the junction does not line up with germline, which may come from a read error. The chain couples TRBV7-7 to TRBJ2-5; 10 nucleotides match TRBD2. There are 15 residues in the CDR3. Germline V CDR1 and CDR2: SSHAT, FNYEAQ (reference sequence). The CDR3 DNA reads TGTGCTAGCAGCTTCGAGCGGGAGGGGTTAGAGACCCAGTACTTC. Protein product: CASSFEREGLETQYF.

This clone was seen only a few times. The chain carries TRBV4-3 and TRBJ2-1; 9 bases align to TRBD1. This CDR3 has 16 residues. The V segment lost 0 bases and the J segment 6 bases; nucleotides outside the gene matches: 6. The germline V gene encodes CDR1 LGHNA and CDR2 YSLEER. CDR3 nucleotide sequence: TGCGCCAGCAGCCAAGAGGGTGGACAGGGGTTCAATGAGCAGTTCTTC. Translating gives CASSQEGGQGFNEQFF.

DNA of the CDR3: TGTGCCAGCTCACCAGTGGCGGGGGGAGACAACTATGGCTACACCTTC. This gives the protein CASSPVAGGDNYGYTF. The chain joins TRBV18 to TRBJ1-2; D is possibly TRBD1 (5 bases). Trimming stripped 2 bases from V and 2 bases from J, with 15 bases between. CDR1 and CDR2 (germline): KGHSH, LQKENI. This CDR3 has 16 residues. Full variable domain (remainder filled in from reference TRBV18 and TRBJ1-2): NAGVMQNPRHLVRRRGQEARLRCSPMKGHSHVYWYRQLPEEGLKFMVYLQKENIIDESGMPKERFSAEFPKEGPSILRIQQVVRGDSAAYFCASSPVAGGDNYGYTFGSGTRLTVV.